This entry lists 21 T cell receptor beta chains sequenced from one sample in a study of post-analysis software for immune sequencing data. Carried by the TCR beta cDNA libraries were unique molecular identifiers. TCRdb reanalysed the PCR reads using MiXCR and keeps one entry per CDR3 protein. This table holds hundreds of thousands of distinct CDR3 sequences, 25% to 30% found once. General study findings and limits: When patients were compared with controls, roughly five TRBV segments were more frequent, TRBV5-6, TRBV5-1 and TRBV20-1 among them.

Which antigens these TCRs recognize remains unknown. Material: blood. These receptors all stem from a girl between 5 and 17 years old with multiple sclerosis.

This sequence joins TRBV5-1 and TRBJ2-2; the D gene is possibly TRBD2 (5 bases). This CDR3 has 15 amino acids. V lost 2 bases to trimming and J lost 4 bases, with 12 bases between them. Per the germline V gene, CDR1 is SGHRS and CDR2 is YFSETQ. The CDR3 protein is CASSFLQAGTGELFF. The DNA of the CDR3 is TGCGCCAGCAGCTTTCTTCAGGCGGGCACCGGGGAGCTGTTTTTT.

This clonotype turned up a few times. The gene calls are TRBV10-3 and TRBJ2-1; perhaps TRBD1 as D (7 bases). The CDR3 is 15 amino acids. V was clipped by 0 bases and J by 5 bases, with 11 bases between them. The germline gives CDR1 ENHRY, CDR2 SYGVKD. In nucleotides, the CDR3 is TGTGCCATCAGTGAGTCGCGGGACAGACACAATGAGCAGTTCTTC. This encodes CAISESRDRHNEQFF.

The chain joins TRBV9 to TRBJ1-2, with TRBD1 as a possible D gene (5 bases). Germline lookup yields CDR1 SGDLS and CDR2 YYNGEE. Deletions cut 0 bases from V and 2 bases from J, with 8 bases between. The CDR3 is 14 amino acids. The DNA for the CDR3 is TGTGCCAGCAGCGTAGTCCGGGGGAACTATGGCTACACCTTC. This encodes CASSVVRGNYGYTF.

This chain joins TRBV7-9 and TRBJ2-1; D might be TRBD2 (6 bases). Germline V gives CDR1 SEHNR, CDR2 FQNEAQ (reference sequence). Trimming took 5 bases from V and 9 from J, leaving 14 bases between them. The CDR3 runs to 13 residues. In DNA, the CDR3 is TGTGCCAGCAGCCCAGGCGGGGCCGGTGAGCAGTTCTTC. Encoded protein: CASSPGGAGEQFF. The whole variable domain, filled in from reference TRBV7-9 and TRBJ2-1, reads DTGVSQNPRHKITKRGQNVTFRCDPISEHNRLYWYRQTLGQGPEFLTYFQNEAQLEKSRLLSDRFSAERPKGSFSTLEIQRTEQGDSAMYLCASSPGGAGEQFFGPGTRLTVL.

Only one count was recorded for this clonotype. The chain recombines TRBV7-2 with TRBJ2-5; TRBD1 matches at 8 bases. From germline, CDR1 is SGHTA and CDR2 FQGNSA. J gave up 1 base and V 5 bases, and 9 bases lay outside the gene matches. The CDR3 has 16 residues. The CDR3 region has the DNA TGTGCCAGCAGCCCTCGGACAGGGTTTCTCCAAGAGACCCAGTACTTC. Encoded protein: CASSPRTGFLQETQYF.

This clonotype was counted only a few times. The chain couples TRBV11-2 to TRBJ2-4; 7 bases line up with TRBD1. The J segment lost 5 bases and the V segment lost 4 bases, leaving 14 bases of the junction unmatched. CDR1 is SGHAT and CDR2 is FQNNGV in the germline V gene. The CDR3 is 17 amino acids. CDR3 DNA: TGTGCCAGCAGCTCACCAACAGGGGTAGTACGAGAAAACATTCAGTACTTC. Translated, it gives CASSSPTGVVRENIQYF.

The chain links TRBV20-1 to TRBJ2-5, with TRBD1 matching over 10 bases. CDR1 and CDR2 (germline): DFQATT, SNEGSKA (reference sequence). The CDR3 has 16 amino acids. Trimming cost V 6 bases and J 1 base; bases outside gene matches: 11. CDR3 nucleotides: TGCAGTGCAAACCGTCCCGGGACAGGGGCCCAAGAGACCCAGTACTTC. This gives the protein CSANRPGTGAQETQYF.

The V gene is TRBV10-3, the J gene TRBJ2-7, with TRBD2 matching 13 bases. V was pared by 2 bases and J by 2 bases, with 6 bases of the junction left unmatched. The germline V gene encodes CDR1 ENHRY and CDR2 SYGVKD. The CDR3 runs 17 residues. In DNA, the CDR3 is TGTGCCATCAGTGAGAGCCCCGGGACTAGCGGGGCCTACGAGCAGTACTTC. Its protein is CAISESPGTSGAYEQYF.

This chain joins TRBV20-1 and TRBJ2-5, with TRBD2 matching over 9 bases. Germline-derived CDR1 and CDR2 are DFQATT and SNEGSKA (reference sequence). The CDR3 contains 13 residues. V lost 3 bases and J lost 4; bases outside the gene matches: 3. The CDR3 DNA sequence: TGCAGTGCTAGTGTTAGCGGGGGAGAGACCCAGTACTTC. Translated, it gives CSASVSGGETQYF.

This clonotype appeared a few times. The rearrangement uses TRBV7-2 and TRBJ2-3, with TRBD2 identical over 10 bases. Germline trimming cut 2 bases from V and 0 bases from J; bases unmatched to any gene: 11. The CDR3 length is 19 residues. Germline assignment: CDR1 SGHTA and CDR2 FQGNSA. This chain's CDR3 is CASSLKVGSSGGSTDTQYF. The DNA of the CDR3 is TGTGCCAGCAGCTTAAAAGTAGGATCTAGCGGGGGAAGCACAGATACGCAGTATTTT. The whole variable domain, remainder taken from reference TRBV7-2 and TRBJ2-3, is GAGVSQSPSNKVTEKGKDVELRCDPISGHTALYWYRQSLGQGLEFLIYFQGNSAPDKSGLPSDRFSAERTGGSVSTLTIQRTQQEDSAVYLCASSLKVGSSGGSTDTQYFGPGTRLTVL.

This clonotype occurred a few times. The chain has TRBV10-3 and TRBJ1-2, with TRBD1 matching over 9 bases. This CDR3 spans 14 amino acids. J lost 5 bases, V lost 5 bases, and 6 bases had no gene match. CDR1 ENHRY and CDR2 SYGVKD come from the germline V gene. The CDR3 reads CAISRDRDDYGYTF. The CDR3 coding sequence is TGTGCCATCAGTCGGGACAGGGACGATTATGGCTACACCTTC.

This clonotype showed up just a few times. CDR3 residues: CASRTSGQLQETQYF. Written as DNA, the CDR3 is TGTGCCAGCCGAACCTCGGGACAGCTCCAAGAGACCCAGTACTTC. V and J are TRBV7-9 and TRBJ2-5; TRBD1 matches at 7 bases. This CDR3 is built from 15 residues. Germline loops: CDR1 SEHNR, CDR2 FQNEAQ (reference sequence). The junction had 10 bases not matched to a gene; V was cut back by 8 bases and J by 1 base.

Points on this clonotype: Relative to the germline gene, one junction end is altered; a read error may explain this. V gene TRBV28 combines with J gene TRBJ2-7; perhaps TRBD1 as D (6 bases). Germline CDR1 is MDHEN and CDR2 is SYDVKM. This CDR3 spans 14 amino acids. CDR3 sequence reads: CASRTGTPHYEQYF. DNA of the CDR3: TGTGCTAGCAGGACCGGGACACCTCACTACGAGCAGTACTTC.

A note on this clonotype: This could be a read error, since a much larger clone is one nucleotide away. This chain links TRBV20-1 with TRBJ2-1; D uncertain. This CDR3 spans 15 amino acids. Trimming took off 6 bases at V and 10 bases at J, with 25 bases between the two ends. Germline V gives CDR1 DFQATT, CDR2 SNEGSKA (reference sequence). In DNA form, the CDR3 reads TGCAGTGCCCCAAAAGGACCGCCCTCGTCGCAGGAGCAGTTCTTC. Protein product: CSAPKGPPSSQEQFF.

This clonotype has ten or more counts. The chain combines TRBV7-2 with TRBJ2-7; 8 positions agree with TRBD2. Germline V gene lookup returns CDR1 SGHTA and CDR2 FQGNSA. With 7 bases clipped from V and 5 bases from J, the junction kept 13 bases outside the gene matches. The CDR3 has 15 amino acids. CDR3 region: CASNTVSTSGNEQYF. The CDR3 nucleotides are TGTGCCAGCAACACCGTGTCCACTAGCGGCAACGAGCAGTACTTC.

In its sample, this clonotype was seen a few times. The rearrangement links TRBV7-8 to TRBJ2-1; 9 bases align to TRBD1. Germline-derived CDR1 and CDR2 are SGHVS and FQNEAQ. The CDR3 consists of 19 residues. V lost 1 base and J lost 6; bases outside the gene matches: 16. The CDR3, as DNA: TGTGCCAGCAGCTTAGGGGTTCCTATGGGCGGGACAGGGACCAATGAGCAGTTCTTC. It is translated as CASSLGVPMGGTGTNEQFF.

This clonotype has only a few counts. The chain recombines TRBV20-1 with TRBJ1-2; D is undetermined. There are 12 residues in the CDR3. The V end lost 5 bases, the J end lost 4 bases, and 11 bases lay between the germline ends. CDR1 DFQATT and CDR2 SNEGSKA come from the germline V gene (reference sequence). The chain's CDR3 is CSAPTPTYGYTF. In nucleotides, the CDR3 is TGCAGTGCTCCGACGCCAACCTATGGCTACACCTTC.

This clonotype was counted only a few times. V usage is TRBV7-2 and J usage is TRBJ2-7; 12 bases fit TRBD2. The CDR3 contains 15 residues. Germline trimming cut 8 bases from V and 4 bases from J; bases unmatched to any gene: 9. Germline values: CDR1 SGHTA, CDR2 FQGNSA. CDR3 sequence: CASSTVGLAGYEQYF. The CDR3 coding sequence is TGTGCCAGCTCAACTGTTGGACTAGCGGGATACGAGCAGTACTTC.

In this sample, this clonotype turned up a few times. J is TRBJ1-4 and V is TRBV5-5; TRBD1 is a possible D gene (5 bases). Trimming removed 4 bases at V and 7 bases at J, with 14 bases between. The length of the CDR3 is 14 residues. In germline, CDR1 is SGHKS, CDR2 YYEKEE (reference sequence). CDR3 residues: CASSLGREVEKLFF. The CDR3 nucleotides are TGTGCCAGCAGCCTGGGACGGGAAGTTGAAAAACTGTTTTTT.

The CDR3 region has the DNA TGTGCCAGCAGCTCCGCTCAGGGACCCATTTCATCCCAGTTCTTC. Protein: CASSSAQGPISSQFF. The chain recombines TRBV7-8 with TRBJ2-1; either TRBD1 or TRBD2 may fit D (5 bases each). Trimming stripped 4 bases from V and 13 bases from J, with 23 bases between. The length of the CDR3 is 15 residues. Germline V gene data show CDR1 as SGHVS and CDR2 as FQNEAQ.

Details on this clonotype: One end of the junction does not line up with germline, which may come from a read error. This chain connects TRBV12-3 or TRBV12-4 to TRBJ2-3; no reliable D call. The CDR3 runs to 17 residues. As DNA, the CDR3 is TGCGCCAGCAGCCCTCGCGTCCCACGCCGCTCCACAGATACGCAGTATTTT. This translates into CASSPRVPRRSTDTQYF.